This TCR beta chain emerged from a study of monozygotic twins with inflammatory bowel disease. For each CDR3 protein, TCRdb gives one entry from its re-call of the 5' RACE reads, without DNA. This repertoire comprises 150,000 to 200,000 distinct CDR3 sequences; its ten largest clones make up around 6.8%. The CDR3 spans 13 residues. CDR1 SGHRS and CDR2 YFSETQ come from the germline V gene. The sequencing sample was made of blood. This clonotype was sampled from a human donor with ulcerative colitis or Crohn's disease, or a healthy co-twin of an affected twin (not recorded which). V gene TRBV5-1 combines with J gene TRBJ2-5. CDR3 residues: CASSYGHEETQYF.